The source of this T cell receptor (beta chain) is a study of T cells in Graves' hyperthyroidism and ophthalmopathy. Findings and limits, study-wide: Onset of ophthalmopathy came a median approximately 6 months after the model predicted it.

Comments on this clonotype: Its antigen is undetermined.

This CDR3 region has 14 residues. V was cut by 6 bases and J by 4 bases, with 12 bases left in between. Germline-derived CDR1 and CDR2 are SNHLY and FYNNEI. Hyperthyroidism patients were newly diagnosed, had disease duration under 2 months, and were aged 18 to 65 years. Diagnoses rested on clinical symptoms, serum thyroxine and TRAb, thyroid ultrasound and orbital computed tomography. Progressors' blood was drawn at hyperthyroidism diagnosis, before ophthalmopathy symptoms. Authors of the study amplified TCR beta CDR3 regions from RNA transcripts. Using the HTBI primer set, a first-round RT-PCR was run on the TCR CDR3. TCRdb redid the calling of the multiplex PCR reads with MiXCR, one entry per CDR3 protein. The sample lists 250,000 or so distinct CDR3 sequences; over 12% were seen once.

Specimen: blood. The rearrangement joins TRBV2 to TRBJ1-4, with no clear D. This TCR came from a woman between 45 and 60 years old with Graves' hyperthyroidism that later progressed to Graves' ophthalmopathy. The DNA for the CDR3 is TGTGCCAGCAGCCCGGACGGGCATAATGAAAAACTGTTTTTT. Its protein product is CASSPDGHNEKLFF.